One sample yielded the 20 T cell receptor beta chains listed below, sequenced in a study of blood T cell repertoires in COVID-19. Repertoires were generated with immunoSEQ multiplex PCR, while TCRdb's copy carries only in-frame clones and drops some. The sample has around 260,000 clones, approximately 85% seen once. The sample consisted of PBMCs or T cells enriched from blood (not recorded which). The source is a woman aged 25 to 39 who had recovered from COVID-19.

The chain joins TRBV28 to TRBJ1-5; 8 nucleotides align to TRBD1. CDR1 MDHEN and CDR2 SYDVKM come from the germline V gene. The CDR3 length is 14 residues. With 7 bases clipped from V and 6 bases from J, the junction kept 8 bases outside the gene matches. CDR3 loop: CASTRQGRLQPQHF. As DNA, the CDR3 is TGTGCCAGCACCCGACAGGGGCGGCTTCAGCCCCAGCATTTT. Supplemented by reference TRBV28 and TRBJ1-5, the full variable domain reads DVKVTQSSRYLVKRTGEKVFLECVQDMDHENMFWYRQDPGLGLRLIYFSYDVKMKEKGDIPEGYSVSREKKERFSLILESASTNQTSMYLCASTRQGRLQPQHFGDGTRLSIL.

This clone turned up a few times. The rearrangement joins TRBV6-4 to TRBJ2-3; 10 bases match TRBD2. Germline V gene data show CDR1 as MRHNA and CDR2 as SNTAGT. The CDR3 totals 15 residues. The V segment lost 6 bases and the J segment 2 bases; nucleotides outside the gene matches: 5. For the CDR3, the DNA is TGTGCCAGCAGCCAAAGCGGGAGGGCCACAGATACGCAGTATTTT. Encoded protein: CASSQSGRATDTQYF.

The V call is TRBV19, the J call TRBJ2-7; 10 nucleotides line up with TRBD2. J was trimmed by 2 bases and V by 7 bases; bases with no gene match: 5. The CDR3 extends over 14 amino acids. The V gene's germline CDR1 is LNHDA and CDR2 SQIVND (reference sequence). The CDR3 DNA follows: TGTGCCAGTACCAGGACTAGCGGCGCCTACGAGCAGTACTTC. Protein sequence: CASTRTSGAYEQYF.

The V gene is TRBV19, the J gene TRBJ1-1, with 7 bases that match TRBD1. The CDR3 is 14 residues long. Per germline, CDR1 LNHDA and CDR2 SQIVND (reference sequence). Trimming at V came to 3 bases and at J to 4 bases, leaving 5 bases not matched to a gene. The CDR3 reads CASSMEQGGTEAFF. In DNA, the CDR3 is TGTGCCAGTAGTATGGAGCAGGGGGGCACTGAAGCTTTCTTT.

The CDR3 loop reads CASSPGIIYGYTF. The CDR3 DNA follows: TGTGCCAGCAGTCCCGGGATTATCTATGGCTACACCTTC. The chain combines TRBV28 with TRBJ1-2; D call uncertain. Trimming cost V 5 bases and J 4 bases, with 11 bases left between them. The CDR3 runs 13 residues. CDR1 is MDHEN and CDR2 is SYDVKM in the germline V gene.

The chain joins TRBV19 to TRBJ1-6, with no clear D. Per the germline V gene, CDR1 is LNHDA and CDR2 is SQIVND (reference sequence). This CDR3 region has 14 residues. The V and J ends lost 1 base and 10 bases respectively, with 11 bases between them. The DNA for the CDR3 is TGTGCCAGTAGTATAGTTGGAGGGAACTCACCCCTCCACTTT. Translated, it gives CASSIVGGNSPLHF.

The rearrangement joins TRBV27 to TRBJ1-1; D may be TRBD1 (6 bases). V shed 5 bases and J shed 0 bases, with 10 bases lying between them. This CDR3 contains 14 residues. Looked up from germline, CDR1 is MNHEY and CDR2 is SMNVEV (reference sequence). The chain's CDR3 is CASSPDRLNTEAFF. In nucleotides, the CDR3 is TGTGCCAGCAGTCCGGACAGACTGAACACTGAAGCTTTCTTT.

The V call is TRBV2, the J call TRBJ2-5; possibly TRBD1 for D (6 bases). The CDR3 is made up of 16 amino acids. Germline V gives CDR1 SNHLY, CDR2 FYNNEI. V lost 1 base and J 0 bases, leaving 12 bases between the germline ends. DNA for the CDR3: TGTGCCAGCAGTGAAGGCGGCAGGGGTTACCAAGAGACCCAGTACTTC. It codes for CASSEGGRGYQETQYF.

This chain uses TRBV24-1 with TRBJ1-1, with 8 bases identical to TRBD1. CDR1 is KGHDR, CDR2 SFDVKD, per germline. V lost 6 bases, J lost 5 bases, and 7 bases stayed unmatched. The CDR3 is 14 amino acids. Here the CDR3 reads CATSPGGGMTEAFF. The CDR3 bases are TGTGCCACCAGTCCAGGGGGCGGGATGACTGAAGCTTTCTTT.

The table lists this clone with a count of one. The chain recombines TRBV27 with TRBJ2-1; TRBD2 aligns across 8 bases. The germline CDR1 and CDR2 sequences are MNHEY and SMNVEV (reference sequence). Unmatched junction bases numbered 5, after V lost 3 bases and J lost 4 bases. This CDR3 has 15 amino acids. The CDR3 DNA sequence: TGTGCCAGCAGTTTTGTCACGGGAGGGTACAATGAGCAGTTCTTC. Protein product: CASSFVTGGYNEQFF.

V gene TRBV28 combines with J gene TRBJ1-6, with TRBD1 as a possible D gene (6 bases). Germline assignment: CDR1 MDHEN and CDR2 SYDVKM. This CDR3 spans 13 amino acids. Trimming took 5 bases from V and 9 from J, leaving 11 bases between them. CDR3 region: CASSLTGSSPLHF. The CDR3 nucleotides are TGTGCCAGCAGTCTTACAGGGAGTTCACCCCTCCACTTT.

This CDR3 is CASSPLDSTDTQYF. The CDR3 DNA reads TGTGCCAGCTCACCATTAGATAGCACAGATACGCAGTATTTT. The rearrangement links TRBV18 to TRBJ2-3; unclear D gene. The length of the CDR3 is 14 residues. V was clipped by 2 bases and J by 0 bases, with 6 bases between them. The germline V gene encodes CDR1 KGHSH and CDR2 LQKENI. Using reference TRBV18 and TRBJ2-3 for the parts outside the CDR3, the full variable domain is NAGVMQNPRHLVRRRGQEARLRCSPMKGHSHVYWYRQLPEEGLKFMVYLQKENIIDESGMPKERFSAEFPKEGPSILRIQQVVRGDSAAYFCASSPLDSTDTQYFGPGTRLTVL.

V and J are TRBV5-4 and TRBJ2-5; the D is unclear. The CDR3 length is 12 residues. Trimming pared 6 bases from V and 1 base from J, leaving 7 bases between. Germline CDR1 reads SGHNT; CDR2 reads YYREEE (reference sequence). DNA for the CDR3: TGTGCCAGCAATCTACCCCAAGAGACCCAGTACTTC. Protein product: CASNLPQETQYF.

V usage is TRBV6-1 and J usage is TRBJ2-5; the match to TRBD2 covers 13 bases. V shed 3 bases, J shed 4 bases, and the junction held 5 bases outside the gene matches. The CDR3 spans 16 residues. CDR1 is MNHNS, CDR2 SASEGT, per germline. The CDR3 sequence is CASSEGLAGPLETQYF. CDR3 sequence (DNA): TGTGCCAGCAGTGAGGGACTAGCGGGACCTTTAGAGACCCAGTACTTC.

The rearrangement joins TRBV28 to TRBJ1-6; 9 bases fit TRBD1. This CDR3 is 12 amino acids long. Germline assignment: CDR1 MDHEN and CDR2 SYDVKM. J lost 9 bases, V lost 11 bases, and 5 bases had no gene match. The CDR3 DNA follows: TGTGCCTACCGGGGACAGGGTTCACCCCTCCACTTT. This gives the protein CAYRGQGSPLHF.

This chain joins TRBV10-3 and TRBJ1-1, with a weak D call TRBD1 (6 bases). Germline CDR1 and CDR2: ENHRY and SYGVKD. The V and J ends lost 4 bases and 4 bases respectively, with 19 bases between them. This CDR3 has 16 amino acids. The CDR3 sequence is CAISGRTAQLGTEAFF. CDR3 nucleotides: TGTGCCATCAGTGGAAGGACAGCACAATTGGGCACTGAAGCTTTCTTT.

This clone has a handful of counts. The chain has TRBV4-1 and TRBJ1-6; D possibly corresponds to TRBD1 (6 bases). Per germline, CDR1 MGHRA and CDR2 YSYEKL. The CDR3 is made up of 15 amino acids. V gave up 1 base and J gave up 7 bases, with 11 bases separating them. CDR3: CASSQGGGANSPLHF. The CDR3 DNA sequence: TGCGCCAGCAGCCAAGGGGGGGGCGCAAATTCACCCCTCCACTTT.

The rearrangement uses TRBV14 and TRBJ1-6; perhaps TRBD1 as D (5 bases). Trimming took off 1 base at V and 3 bases at J, with 13 bases between the two ends. This CDR3 comprises 17 residues. Germline values: CDR1 SGHDN, CDR2 FVKESK. CDR3: CASSQGREPLYNSPLHF. CDR3 in DNA: TGTGCCAGCAGCCAAGGCAGGGAACCCCTCTATAATTCACCCCTCCACTTT. The entire variable domain, with the rest obtained from reference TRBV14 and TRBJ1-6, is as follows: EAGVTQFPSHSVIEKGQTVTLRCDPISGHDNLYWYRRVMGKEIKFLLHFVKESKQDESGMPNNRFLAERTGGTYSTLKVQPAELEDSGVYFCASSQGREPLYNSPLHFGNGTRLTVT.

This chain joins TRBV6-6 and TRBJ2-2, with 10 bases aligning to TRBD1. The CDR3 is 16 amino acids. Trimming at V came to 6 bases and at J to 5 bases, leaving 9 bases not matched to a gene. Germline values: CDR1 MNHNY, CDR2 SVGAGI (reference sequence). CDR3 DNA sequence: TGTGCCAGCAGCCACCAGACAGGGGGCTTTACCGGGGAGCTGTTTTTT. Translating it yields CASSHQTGGFTGELFF.

This chain joins TRBV21-1 and TRBJ2-3; the table's D gene call, TRBD1, was not cross checked with the DNA. TRBV21-1 represents a pseudogene. The CDR3 has 17 residues. CDR3 DNA: TGTGCCAGCCTTGACCCGGTGGGCCCTCGCCCCACAGATACGCAGTATTTT. This encodes CASLDPVGPRPTDTQYF.